This T cell receptor (beta chain) was identified in a study of Ad26.COV2.S vaccination and SARS-CoV-2 variants (dated by TCRdb to about 2021). General notes on the study: Donors in the vaccine arm were drawn from COV1001, a multicentre, randomized, double-blind, placebo-controlled phase I-IIa trial testing Ad26.COV2.S in healthy adults. Blinding of investigators to trial group allocation was maintained during experiments and outcome assessment. Trial participants were randomized into five groups of five: low-dose or high-dose Ad26.COV2.S given once or twice, or placebo on both occasions. Sequencing of the TCRbeta repertoire served to evaluate the specificity and breadth of SARS-CoV-2-reactive T cell receptors following Ad26.COV2.S vaccination. Dosing of Ad26.COV2.S was intramuscular, at either 5x10^10 or 1x10^11 viral particles, delivered as one shot or as two shots spaced 56 days apart. The TCR-sequenced set comprised approximately 32 samples: around 20 Ad26.COV2.S vaccine recipients, 5 placebo recipients and 8 SARS-CoV-2 convalescent individuals. Paper-wide results and their limitations: Spike-specific TCR breadth was higher in Ad26.COV2.S recipients than in placebo recipients (P = 0.0014). After vaccination, spike-specific CD8+ and CD4+ T cell responses were reported to show substantial breadth. Vaccine and placebo recipients had similar non-spike TCR breadth, a finding consistent with the vaccine containing only spike. According to the authors, total T cell responses may have been underestimated by the TCR breadth and depth analyses. The study lacked the statistical power to compare responses across vaccine doses or regimens.

A note on this clone: What antigen it recognizes has not been identified. Base qualities are not provided; no much larger clone lies one nucleotide away.

The sample's treatment or condition label is to be understood as: roughly 20 received Ad26.COV2.S at low or high dose, single or two shots; about 5 received placebo; per-sample allocation not given. Repertoires of vaccine and placebo recipients were sequenced from samples taken on day 63 after the first injection. Between 29 July and 7 August 2020, Cohort 1b enrolled about two dozen adults aged 18-55 years at one site in Boston, USA. Ad26.COV2.S was a replication-incompetent adenovirus type 26 vector that expressed a prefusion-stabilized SARS-CoV-2 spike protein derived from the original Wuhan strain. TCRbeta CDR3 regions were sequenced with the immunoSEQ Assay. After extraction, genomic DNA underwent amplification by bias-controlled multiplex PCR, followed by high-throughput sequencing. In the authors' own workflow: Collapsing and filtering of sequences were performed to quantify the absolute abundance of each unique TCRbeta CDR3 region. Usable DNA was measured by amplifying reference genes present in all nucleated cells, and TCRbeta template counts were normalized to that usable DNA to estimate T cell fraction. Repertoire TCRs were annotated as SARS-CoV-2-specific by exact matching of V gene, CDR3 amino acid sequence and J gene to a known reactive TCR set. The reference SARS-CoV-2 TCR set was derived from MIRA and filtered for enrichment in COVID-19-positive ImmuneCODE repertoires, a step that removed public or cross-reactive TCRs. Using the MIRA antigens, annotated TCRs were further analysed by specific ORF or by position within an ORF. Breadth was defined as the number of annotated unique rearrangements divided by the total number of unique productive rearrangements, and depth was defined as the summed frequency of the annotated unique rearrangements. TCR breadth was compared between groups using two-sided Wilcoxon rank-sum tests. TCRdb's version of the immuneACCESS table is confined to in-frame rearrangements and falls short of the full clone set. An unresolved V gene accounts for under half of the shortfall where checked; the remainder is of unknown origin. V and J calls plus clone size are reproduced from that table; the DNA served to infer D and trimming. The sample profile shows a few hundred thousand clones; over 75% of them were found once. Jointly, the top ten make up approximately 4% of the sample.

The material sequenced was peripheral blood, taken in a trial of Ad26.COV2.S vaccine versus placebo. This TCR derives from a person aged 18-60 years who received the Ad26.COV2.S COVID-19 vaccine or a placebo.

Read as DNA, the sequence is TGTGCCAGCAGCCAAACAGGGGTGAACACTGAAGCTTTCTTT. Translation gives CASSQTGVNTEAFF. The chain links TRBV3-1 (or the pseudogene TRBV3-2) with TRBJ1-1; the junction holds 7 bases that match TRBD1. CDR3 length: 14 amino acids, cysteine to phenylalanine. Solely the CDR3 DNA is kept, with 42 bases framed from the first base. Per the germline V gene (reference sequence), LGHDT is the CDR1 and YNNKEL is the CDR2. After removal of 2 bases from V and 0 bases from J, the junction retains 0 bases not matched to a gene.